The following is a T cell receptor (gamma chain) sequence with its context. This clone was picked up a small number of times. Its binding antigen is unknown. Nothing much larger sits one base from this clone, and base qualities are not available. The sample was run on an Illumina MiSeq. The paper's data handling went like this. For publicity analysis, the Vgamma9Vdelta2 and nonVgamma9Vdelta2 bulk CDR3 files of each subject were merged into one combined repertoire per subject. Using base R and dplyr, each CDR3 amino acid sequence was checked across 9 single-cell datasets and some eleven bulk repertoires to give a publicity score ranging from 0 to 19. TCRdb processed the public reads again with the CATT caller, after which rows with matching DNA were combined. The V and J calls were determined by TCRdb, not by the authors. This sample gives about 520 gamma-chain clones in total; roughly 4.2% of them show up just once. The top ten constitute roughly 53% of the sample.

The CDR1 and CDR2 encoded by the germline V gene are EGSTGY and YDSYTSSV. Trimming accounts for 6 bases at V and 3 bases at J, while the number of junction bases matched to no gene is 5. From its cysteine to its phenylalanine, the CDR3 spans 12 amino acids. Only the CDR3 part of the read is kept: 36 bases, read in frame from the first base. The sample is drawn from a study of fetal and pediatric gammadelta thymocytes (dated by TCRdb to between 2021 and 2022). For context, the study as a whole: The bulk gammadelta thymocyte repertoires, which combined previously published data with newly generated, unpublished data, were used to reinforce a single-cell study of gammadelta thymocyte development. A total of roughly 10 subjects, comprising 3 fetal thymus donors and 7 pediatric thymus donors, were covered by the bulk gammadelta thymocyte repertoire set. Previously published data (refs 27,28) and unpublished data were combined in the bulk gammadelta thymocyte repertoires. Bulk TCR repertoire data were added to increase subject numbers and strengthen the CDR3 publicity analysis. Points the paper makes about the study in general: Compared with post-natal repertoires, fetal gammadelta thymocyte repertoires had previously been reported to be enriched for TRDV2, TRGV8 and TRGV9 usage, low N additions and public CDR3s.

In Singapore, elective pregnancy terminations performed for socio-psychological reasons at roughly 14 to 22 weeks estimated gestational age were the source of the fetal thymuses. All fetuses were assessed as structurally normal by ultrasound before termination and by gross morphological examination after termination. Staining of thymocytes was performed with Zombie NIR viability dye and with antibodies against CD3 (UCHT1), TCRgammadelta (11F2), TCRVgamma9 (IMMU360) and TCRVdelta2 (IMMU389). Bulk TRD and TRG CDR3 repertoires were produced separately from sorted Vgamma9Vdelta2 and nonVgamma9Vdelta2 gammadelta thymocytes taken from human fetal and pediatric thymuses. Thymic cell suspensions from fetal and post-natal thymuses were prepared as previously described. NonVgamma9Vdelta2 thymocytes were sorted as CD3+ gammadeltaTCR+ cells lacking the Vgamma9+Vdelta2+ phenotype. A FACS Aria III cell sorter (BD Biosciences) was used for cell sorting.

Sequencing input: non-Vgamma9Vdelta2 gamma-delta T cells from the thymus. In light of the paper, this sample's cell subset or site label describes: CD3+gammadeltaTCR+ thymocytes not co-expressing Vgamma9 and Vdelta2. This TCR derives from a human fetus. This receptor chain uses TRGV4 and TRGJ1 or TRGJ2. DNA sequence: TGTGCCACCTGGACCTTTTATTATAAGAAACTCTTT. Translated, it gives CATWTFYYKKLF.